The rows below give T cell receptor beta chains drawn from one sample of a study of T cells in Graves' hyperthyroidism and ophthalmopathy. TCRdb redid the calling of the multiplex PCR reads with MiXCR, one entry per CDR3 protein. Found here are a few hundred thousand distinct CDR3 sequences, 35% to 50% of them singletons; the top ten hold about two fifths. Material: peripheral blood or thyroid tissue (not recorded which). The receptors were sampled from an adult woman with Graves' disease, either hyperthyroidism or ophthalmopathy (not recorded which). Both conserved end residues are part of each CDR3. D genes are given only for firm matches. Size is omitted from some rows. Given values are once, few, many or a class for expanded clones.

V gene	J gene	clone size	D gene	CDR3 DNA	CDR3 protein
TRBV12-3/TRBV12-4	TRBJ1-2	many	.	TGTGCCAGCAGTAGGGACGGGAGCTATGGCTACACCTTC	CASSRDGSYGYTF
TRBV5-1	TRBJ1-5	few	.	TGCGCCAGCAGGGGAGGGAAGGGCCGGCCCCAGCATTTT	CASRGGKGRPQHF
TRBV2	TRBJ1-1	.	.	TGTGCCAGCAGAGTCGACAGGAGCTCTGGAAACACTGAAGCTTTCTTT	CASRVDRSSGNTEAFF
TRBV7-6	TRBJ2-5	.	.	TGTGCCAGCAGCTCTGATAGCAATCAGCCCCAGTACTTC	CASSSDSNQPQYF
TRBV5-1	TRBJ1-2	.	.	TGCGCCAGCAGTCCAGGGTCTTTCTATGGCTACACCTTC	CASSPGSFYGYTF
TRBV10-2	TRBJ1-3	.	.	TGCGCCAGCGGGCAGAGCTCTGGAAACACCATATATTTT	CASGQSSGNTIYF
TRBV11-3	TRBJ2-5	many	TRBD2	TGTGCCAGCAGCTCCAACCCAGGGCTAGCGGGAAAAGAGACCCAGTACTTC	CASSSNPGLAGKETQYF
TRBV15	TRBJ2-7	.	.	TGTGCCACCAGCAGAACTAAGGGGGGTCGGTACGAGCAGTACTTC	CATSRTKGGRYEQYF
TRBV7-6	TRBJ2-2	.	.	TGTGCCAGCAGCCAAGGGGTCACCGGGGAGCTGTTTTTT	CASSQGVTGELFF
TRBV2	TRBJ2-5	few	TRBD1	TGTGCCAGCAGGACAGGGCTAGGGACCCAGTACTTC	CASRTGLGTQYF
TRBV29-1	TRBJ1-3	.	TRBD1	TGCAGCGTTGGGGGACAGGGCAGCTCTGGAAACACCATATATTTT	CSVGGQGSSGNTIYF
TRBV24-1	TRBJ2-5	.	.	TGTGCCACCAGGGCCCGGGAGACCCAGTACTTC	CATRARETQYF
TRBV15	TRBJ1-3	many	.	TGTGCCACCAGCAGAGATCTAGAAGGGCGGAACACCATATATTTT	CATSRDLEGRNTIYF
TRBV7-8	TRBJ2-7	.	.	TGTGCCAGCAGGACGTTGAGCTCCTGCGAGCAGTACTTC	CASRTLSSCEQYF
TRBV6-5	TRBJ2-7	many	.	TGTGGAGGAGGCGAGCAGTACTTC	CGGGEQYF
TRBV5-6	TRBJ2-6	many	TRBD2	TGTGCCAGCTATCGTGGGGGGGCTGGGGCCAACGTCCTGACTTTC	CASYRGGAGANVLTF
TRBV12-3/TRBV12-4	TRBJ1-1	.	.	TGTGCCAGCAGTCACAATAGACAGGCGAACACTGAAGCTTTCTTT	CASSHNRQANTEAFF
TRBV6-2/TRBV6-3	TRBJ2-7	.	.	TGTGCCAGCACCAAAACTAGCCCCGGGACTCCCCCTTACGAGCAGTACTTC	CASTKTSPGTPPYEQYF
TRBV7-3	TRBJ1-3	many	.	TGTGCCAGCAGCTTAAAACCTGGAAACACCATATATTTT	CASSLKPGNTIYF
TRBV5-1	TRBJ2-5	many	.	TGCGCCAGCAGCTGGGGGGCAGATCGGTCGGAGACCCAGTACTTC	CASSWGADRSETQYF
TRBV10-3	TRBJ1-5	.	TRBD1	TGTGCCATCAGGGGAGGACAGGGGGCAGACAATCAGCCCCAGCATTTT	CAIRGGQGADNQPQHF
TRBV29-1	TRBJ2-2	few	.	TGCAGCGTTTCGCGGACAGCCACCGGGGAGCTGTTTTTT	CSVSRTATGELFF
TRBV3-1	TRBJ1-1	.	.	TGTGCCAGCAGCCAAGAGGGGGGTAACACTGAAGCTTTCTTT	CASSQEGGNTEAFF
TRBV6-5	TRBJ2-6	many	.	TGTGCCAGCAGTTATATTGGGGCCAACGTCCTGACTTTC	CASSYIGANVLTF
TRBV29-1	TRBJ2-3	few	.	TGCAGCGTTGGGGACGGGAATACGCAGTATTTT	CSVGDGNTQYF
TRBV25-1	TRBJ1-3	many	.	TGTGCCAGCACTCCCCAGGGAAATTCTGGAAACACCATATATTTT	CASTPQGNSGNTIYF
TRBV20-1	TRBJ1-2	many	.	TGCAGTGCTAGAGATGACGGCTACACCTTC	CSARDDGYTF
TRBV4-3	TRBJ1-1	.	.	TGCGCCAGCAGCTCACAAAGAGGTGGGGGCTCGAACACTGAAGCTTTCTTT	CASSSQRGGGSNTEAFF
TRBV6-2/TRBV6-3	TRBJ1-4	few	.	TGTGCCAGCAGTTACCCCAGGCGATCGGACTTCACTAATGAAAAACTGTTTTTT	CASSYPRRSDFTNEKLFF
TRBV7-2	TRBJ2-6	.	.	TGTGCCAGCAGCTTAGGGCGTCTTGCTGGGGCCAACGTCCTGACTTTC	CASSLGRLAGANVLTF
TRBV29-1	TRBJ1-6	once	.	TGCAGCGTTGAGTTTGGGGTCTCATGGATAGAAGAAAATTCACCCCTCCACTTT	CSVEFGVSWIEENSPLHF
TRBV29-1	TRBJ2-7	few	.	TGCAGCGTTGCCCGCCTGGGGGGCCTCGAGCAGTACTTC	CSVARLGGLEQYF
TRBV7-9	TRBJ1-1	many	.	TGTGCCAGCAGCGCCGGGACACTGAACACTGAAGCTTTCTTT	CASSAGTLNTEAFF
TRBV7-2	TRBJ1-6	many	.	TGTGCCAGCAGCCCCCGGACGAGTTCACCCCTCCACTTT	CASSPRTSSPLHF
TRBV29-1	TRBJ2-1	once	TRBD2	TGCAGCGTTGTCACAGCGGGAGTCTACAATGAGCAGTTCTTC	CSVVTAGVYNEQFF